The 9 T cell receptor beta chains presented below share a single source sample, sequenced in a study of T-cell memory formation after mild COVID-19. One entry per CDR3 protein, called by TCRdb with MiXCR from the 5' RACE reads. This table has about 560,000 distinct CDR3 sequences, roughly 17% appearing once. The sequencing sample was made of PBMCs or a T cell subset sorted from them (not recorded which). These receptors originate from an adult woman who had mild COVID-19 (a few samples of this study predate the infection). Cell type and time point are not known.

This clonotype was counted a few times. J is TRBJ2-2 and V is TRBV2; tentatively, D is TRBD1 or TRBD2 (5 bases each). Germline values: CDR1 SNHLY, CDR2 FYNNEI. Trimming removed 7 bases at V and 6 bases at J, with 12 bases between. This CDR3 region has 13 residues. CDR3 DNA sequence: TGTGCCAGCACCGCTCAGGGACCCGGGGAGCTGTTTTTT. It yields the protein CASTAQGPGELFF.

The CDR3 region has the DNA TGCAGTGCTAGAGCCGCAGCGGGGGCCTCCTACGAGCAGTACTTC. This sequence encodes CSARAAAGASYEQYF. V is TRBV20-1 and J is TRBJ2-7; 8 bases agree with TRBD2. With V trimmed by 1 base and J by 0 bases, 5 bases remained unmatched. CDR3 length: 15 residues. The germline V gene has CDR1 DFQATT and CDR2 SNEGSKA (reference sequence).

The rearrangement links TRBV5-5 to TRBJ2-3; no definite D call. The CDR3 loop spans 16 amino acids. The V and J ends lost 0 bases and 2 bases respectively, with 13 bases between them. Germline V gives CDR1 SGHKS, CDR2 YYEKEE (reference sequence). The CDR3 loop reads CASSLGPTDLTDTQYF. DNA for the CDR3: TGTGCCAGCAGCTTGGGGCCCACTGACCTCACAGATACGCAGTATTTT.

This clonotype was detected a few times. V gene TRBV29-1 combines with J gene TRBJ2-3; no definite D call. The CDR3 has 16 amino acids. The germline CDR1 and CDR2 sequences are SQVTM and ANQGSEA. V was cut by 4 bases and J by 0 bases, with 17 bases left in between. CDR3: CSVVRPPPRSTDTQYF. CDR3 sequence (DNA): TGCAGCGTTGTACGACCGCCGCCCCGGAGCACAGATACGCAGTATTTT.

Note on this clonotype: As the CDR3 is not closed by the conserved phenylalanine or tryptophan, this likely results from a read error. The rearrangement uses TRBV5-6 and TRBJ2-1; D is undetermined. Trimming left V 1 base short and J 7 bases short, with 6 bases between. The CDR3 covers 12 residues. Germline CDR1 and CDR2: SGHDT and YYEEEE. The CDR3 is CASSLRFNEQFL. CDR3 in DNA: TGTGCCAGCAGCTTGAGGTTTAATGAGCAGTTCTTG.

This clonotype has a handful of counts. The chain links TRBV5-1 to TRBJ2-3, with D possibly being TRBD1 (6 bases). The length of the CDR3 is 12 residues. CDR1 SGHRS and CDR2 YFSETQ come from the germline V gene. V was trimmed by 4 bases and J by 6 bases, leaving 9 bases between them. The CDR3 DNA reads TGCGCCAGCAGCCACAGGGTTGATACGCAGTATTTT. This gives the protein CASSHRVDTQYF.

The chain couples TRBV7-2 to TRBJ1-6; D gene unclear. Between the trimmed V and J ends, which lost 4 bases and 10 bases, there was a span of 17 bases. CDR3 length: 15 amino acids. The germline V gene has CDR1 SGHTA and CDR2 FQGNSA. The CDR3 reads CASSSYSDGVSPLHF. CDR3 sequence (DNA): TGTGCCAGCAGCTCCTACTCGGACGGGGTGTCACCCCTCCACTTT.

This clonotype was observed at least ten times. V is TRBV24-1 and J is TRBJ1-2; D perhaps matches TRBD1 (6 bases). The CDR3 sequence is 16 residues long. Between the trimmed V and J ends, which lost 4 bases and 0 bases, there was a span of 14 bases. Per the germline V gene, CDR1 is KGHDR and CDR2 is SFDVKD. CDR3 in amino acids: CATSDPRDTANYGYTF. Here the CDR3 DNA reads TGTGCCACCAGTGACCCTAGGGACACTGCTAACTATGGCTACACCTTC.

The sample holds a few counts of this clonotype. The chain couples TRBV4-3 to TRBJ2-3; 8 bases are a match to TRBD2. V shed 0 bases and J 5 bases; nucleotides not matched to a gene: 10. This CDR3 spans 17 amino acids. Germline V lookup: CDR1 LGHNA, CDR2 YSLEER. The CDR3 bases are TGCGCCAGCAGCCAAGAAATTAGCGGGATGGCGGGAGATACGCAGTATTTT. It is translated as CASSQEISGMAGDTQYF.